A selection of T cell receptor beta chains follows, all from one sample in a study of Ad26.COV2.S vaccination and SARS-CoV-2 variants. The protocol was immunoSEQ multiplex PCR, while the TCRdb copy is restricted to in-frame clones and leaves out a portion. The sample comprises 300,000 to 400,000 clones, 86% of which are singletons, and around 2% rests with the top ten. Sequencing was performed on peripheral blood, taken in a trial of Ad26.COV2.S vaccine versus placebo. Every receptor here comes from a person between 18 and 60 years old who received the Ad26.COV2.S COVID-19 vaccine or a placebo. CDR3s include the opening cysteine and the closing phenylalanine or tryptophan. Each record gives: V gene, D gene, clone size, J gene, CDR3 protein, CDR3 DNA. D genes are given only for firm matches. The size of a clone is reported for some rows only, either as once, few or many, or as a class for expanded clones.

V: TRBV25-1; D: -; size: many; J: TRBJ1-6; CDR3: CASSEFRLINSPLHF; DNA: TGTGCCAGCAGTGAATTCAGACTGATAAATTCACCCCTCCACTTT
V: TRBV9; D: TRBD1; size: -; J: TRBJ2-2; CDR3: CASSVRRTGSTGELFF; DNA: TGTGCCAGCAGCGTACGCCGGACAGGGAGCACCGGGGAGCTGTTTTTT
V: TRBV7-2; D: TRBD1; size: -; J: TRBJ2-7; CDR3: CASSFPSTGGRYEQYF; DNA: TGTGCCAGCAGCTTCCCCTCGACAGGGGGACGCTACGAGCAGTACTTC
V: TRBV19; D: -; size: -; J: TRBJ1-6; CDR3: CASSSVLAYNSPLHF; DNA: TGTGCCAGTAGTAGTGTACTGGCCTATAATTCACCCCTCCACTTT
V: TRBV5-1; D: TRBD1; size: few; J: TRBJ2-7; CDR3: CASTGTAFAEQYF; DNA: TGCGCCAGCACCGGGACAGCCTTCGCCGAGCAGTACTTC
V: TRBV18; D: -; size: -; J: TRBJ1-1; CDR3: CASSSQNTEAFF; DNA: TGTGCCAGCTCATCCCAGAACACTGAAGCTTTCTTT
V: TRBV5-4; D: -; size: -; J: TRBJ2-7; CDR3: CASSLSAGAGYEQYF; DNA: TGTGCCAGCAGCTTGTCGGCGGGGGCGGGCTACGAGCAGTACTTC
V: TRBV10-2; D: TRBD2; size: -; J: TRBJ2-1; CDR3: CASSERWLAGGNEQFF; DNA: TGCGCCAGCAGCGAAAGATGGCTAGCGGGGGGAAATGAGCAGTTCTTC
V: TRBV10-2; D: -; size: -; J: TRBJ2-6; CDR3: CASSESTPGANVLTF; DNA: TGCGCCAGCAGTGAAAGCACTCCTGGGGCCAACGTCCTGACTTTC
V: TRBV6-1; D: TRBD1; size: -; J: TRBJ1-5; CDR3: CASSDGTARVIPQHF; DNA: TGTGCCAGCAGTGACGGGACAGCAAGGGTAATTCCCCAGCATTTT
V: TRBV4-3; D: -; size: -; J: TRBJ2-5; CDR3: CASSQVRLQETQYF; DNA: TGCGCCAGCAGCCAAGTTAGGCTACAAGAGACCCAGTACTTC
V: TRBV7-8; D: -; size: -; J: TRBJ1-1; CDR3: CASSFQLGAMNTEAFF; DNA: TGTGCCAGCAGCTTCCAGCTGGGGGCCATGAACACTGAAGCTTTCTTT
V: TRBV10-1; D: -; size: few; J: TRBJ2-3; CDR3: CASSESVGGSTDTQYF; DNA: TGCGCCAGCAGTGAGTCCGTGGGGGGAAGCACAGATACGCAGTATTTT
V: TRBV2; D: -; size: -; J: TRBJ1-6; CDR3: CATHRTLPNSPLHF; DNA: TGTGCCACCCACAGGACGTTACCAAATTCACCCCTCCACTTT
V: TRBV5-1; D: TRBD2; size: -; J: TRBJ2-3; CDR3: CASRASTSGGITDTQYF; DNA: TGCGCCAGCAGGGCTTCGACTAGCGGGGGAATCACAGATACGCAGTATTTT
V: TRBV18; D: -; size: -; J: TRBJ1-1; CDR3: CASSPMGNMWNTEAFF; DNA: TGTGCCAGCTCACCAATGGGTAACATGTGGAACACTGAAGCTTTCTTT
V: TRBV6-5; D: -; size: -; J: TRBJ2-7; CDR3: CASRLAVQGGYEQYF; DNA: TGTGCCAGCAGGTTGGCGGTCCAAGGGGGGTACGAGCAGTACTTC
V: TRBV7-2; D: TRBD1; size: -; J: TRBJ1-6; CDR3: CASSKDRGQSPLHF; DNA: TGTGCCAGCAGCAAGGACAGGGGACAATCACCCCTCCACTTT
V: TRBV13; D: TRBD2; size: few; J: TRBJ2-7; CDR3: CASSLETSGGLYEQYF; DNA: TGTGCCAGCAGCTTGGAGACTAGCGGGGGGCTCTACGAGCAGTACTTC
V: TRBV7-9; D: -; size: -; J: TRBJ1-1; CDR3: CASSLAVSQWETEAFF; DNA: TGTGCCAGCAGCTTAGCGGTTTCCCAATGGGAGACTGAAGCTTTCTTT
V: TRBV14; D: -; size: -; J: TRBJ1-1; CDR3: CASSQDFATEAFF; DNA: TGTGCCAGCAGCCAAGATTTTGCCACTGAAGCTTTCTTT
V: TRBV6-2/TRBV6-3; D: -; size: -; J: TRBJ2-6; CDR3: CASSRDSGANVLTF; DNA: TGTGCCAGCAGCCGGGACTCTGGGGCCAACGTCCTGACTTTC
V: TRBV19; D: -; size: -; J: TRBJ2-7; CDR3: CASKPGMGTYEQYF; DNA: TGTGCCAGTAAACCGGGAATGGGGACCTACGAGCAGTACTTC
V: TRBV19; D: -; size: -; J: TRBJ2-5; CDR3: CASSKAQETQYF; DNA: TGTGCCAGTAGTAAGGCCCAAGAGACCCAGTACTTC
V: TRBV7-8; D: -; size: -; J: TRBJ1-4; CDR3: CASLRAGGEKLFF; DNA: TGTGCCAGCTTGCGGGCAGGTGGGGAAAAACTGTTTTTT
V: TRBV27; D: -; size: -; J: TRBJ2-2; CDR3: CASSLFAGELFF; DNA: TGTGCCAGCAGTTTATTCGCCGGGGAGCTGTTTTTT
V: TRBV14; D: -; size: -; J: TRBJ1-2; CDR3: CASSRDTNYGYTF; DNA: TGTGCCAGCAGCAGAGATACTAACTATGGCTACACCTTC
V: TRBV10-3; D: -; size: few; J: TRBJ2-5; CDR3: CAISEVSGAETQYF; DNA: TGTGCCATCAGTGAAGTATCCGGGGCGGAGACCCAGTACTTC
V: TRBV6-2/TRBV6-3; D: -; size: once; J: TRBJ2-7; CDR3: CASSYQDRGQYF; DNA: TGTGCCAGCAGTTACCAAGACAGAGGGCAGTACTTC
V: TRBV19; D: TRBD2; size: -; J: TRBJ2-1; CDR3: CASKIGGGFSYNEQFF; DNA: TGTGCCAGTAAAATCGGCGGGGGGTTCTCCTACAATGAGCAGTTCTTC
V: TRBV18; D: -; size: -; J: TRBJ2-7; CDR3: CASSPGRDNYEQYF; DNA: TGTGCCAGCTCACCGGGTAGGGACAACTACGAGCAGTACTTC
V: TRBV7-9; D: -; size: -; J: TRBJ1-2; CDR3: CASSSEDGYTF; DNA: TGTGCCAGCAGCTCAGAAGATGGCTACACCTTC
V: TRBV4-1; D: -; size: -; J: TRBJ1-4; CDR3: CASSPTATNEKLFF; DNA: TGCGCCAGCAGCCCGACAGCGACTAATGAAAAACTGTTTTTT
V: TRBV3-1/TRBV3-2; D: -; size: -; J: TRBJ2-1; CDR3: CASSQDLLDVGSYNEQFF; DNA: TGTGCCAGCAGCCAAGATCTACTAGACGTCGGCTCCTACAATGAGCAGTTCTTC
V: TRBV5-6; D: -; size: -; J: TRBJ1-5; CDR3: CASSLSRQYSNQPQHF; DNA: TGTGCCAGCAGCCTCTCCCGACAGTATAGCAATCAGCCCCAGCATTTT
V: TRBV7-2; D: TRBD1; size: -; J: TRBJ1-1; CDR3: CASSLTGGDTEAFF; DNA: TGTGCCAGCAGCCTGACAGGGGGGGACACTGAAGCTTTCTTT
V: TRBV4-3; D: -; size: -; J: TRBJ2-1; CDR3: CASSPRGADYNEQFF; DNA: TGCGCCAGCAGCCCCCGGGGAGCGGACTACAATGAGCAGTTCTTC
V: TRBV7-9; D: TRBD1; size: many; J: TRBJ2-2; CDR3: CASNPEGAGTGELFF; DNA: TGTGCCAGCAACCCTGAGGGGGCCGGGACCGGGGAGCTGTTTTTT
V: TRBV5-1; D: TRBD1; size: -; J: TRBJ1-3; CDR3: CASSYQGVGNTIYF; DNA: TGCGCCAGCAGTTACCAGGGGGTCGGAAACACCATATATTTT
V: TRBV5-1; D: TRBD1; size: -; J: TRBJ1-4; CDR3: CASSWGGQTQLTTNEKLFF; DNA: TGCGCCAGCAGCTGGGGGGGACAGACTCAACTGACAACTAATGAAAAACTGTTTTTT
V: TRBV6-5; D: -; size: -; J: TRBJ2-2; CDR3: CASSYSNTGELFF; DNA: TGTGCCAGCAGTTACTCCAACACCGGGGAGCTGTTTTTT
V: TRBV6-2/TRBV6-3; D: -; size: -; J: TRBJ2-7; CDR3: CASSPGEGPTTYEQYF; DNA: TGTGCCAGCAGCCCTGGTGAGGGGCCTACTACCTACGAGCAGTACTTC
V: TRBV4-1; D: TRBD1; size: few; J: TRBJ2-5; CDR3: CASSEGPGQGSRETQYF; DNA: TGCGCCAGCAGTGAGGGACCGGGACAGGGGTCACGAGAGACCCAGTACTTC
V: TRBV19; D: TRBD1; size: -; J: TRBJ2-1; CDR3: CASSKGALYNEQFF; DNA: TGTGCCAGTAGTAAGGGGGCCCTCTACAATGAGCAGTTCTTC
V: TRBV4-3; D: TRBD2; size: -; J: TRBJ2-3; CDR3: CASSHGTSFLDTQYF; DNA: TGCGCCAGCAGCCACGGGACTAGTTTTCTAGATACGCAGTATTTT
V: TRBV19; D: TRBD2; size: -; J: TRBJ2-3; CDR3: CASSIAAGDTDTQYF; DNA: TGTGCCAGTAGTATCGCGGCGGGGGACACAGATACGCAGTATTTT
V: TRBV6-5; D: -; size: -; J: TRBJ1-1; CDR3: CASTNTEAFF; DNA: TGTGCCAGCACTAACACTGAAGCTTTCTTT
V: TRBV3-1/TRBV3-2; D: TRBD2; size: -; J: TRBJ2-2; CDR3: CASKLAGGPGTGELFF; DNA: TGTGCCAGCAAGCTAGCGGGGGGGCCAGGCACCGGGGAGCTGTTTTTT
V: TRBV6-5; D: TRBD1; size: -; J: TRBJ1-1; CDR3: CASSPGGLVSTEAFF; DNA: TGTGCCAGCAGCCCAGGGGGCTTAGTAAGTACTGAAGCTTTCTTT
V: TRBV9; D: -; size: -; J: TRBJ1-6; CDR3: CASSETGGNSYSPLHF; DNA: TGTGCCAGCAGCGAGACGGGGGGCAATAGTTATTCACCCCTCCACTTT
V: TRBV6-4; D: -; size: -; J: TRBJ2-7; CDR3: CASSDSLGRHFTYEQYF; DNA: TGTGCCAGCAGTGACTCCCTAGGACGACATTTCACCTACGAGCAGTACTTC
V: TRBV5-1; D: -; size: -; J: TRBJ1-5; CDR3: CASSLLGNSNQPQHF; DNA: TGCGCCAGCAGCTTGTTAGGGAATAGCAATCAGCCCCAGCATTTT
V: TRBV18; D: -; size: -; J: TRBJ1-4; CDR3: CASSPPEAATNEKLFF; DNA: TGTGCCAGCTCACCACCGGAGGCTGCAACTAATGAAAAACTGTTTTTT
V: TRBV30; D: -; size: once; J: TRBJ2-7; CDR3: CAWGVSSRAYEQYF; DNA: TGTGCCTGGGGCGTTAGTTCACGGGCCTACGAGCAGTACTTC
V: TRBV5-4; D: -; size: -; J: TRBJ1-1; CDR3: CASSTGFLNTEAFF; DNA: TGTGCCAGCAGTACGGGGTTTTTGAACACTGAAGCTTTCTTT
V: TRBV5-1; D: -; size: -; J: TRBJ1-4; CDR3: CASSFQGDNEKLFF; DNA: TGCGCCAGCAGCTTTCAAGGGGACAATGAAAAACTGTTTTTT
V: TRBV5-6; D: -; size: -; J: TRBJ2-1; CDR3: CASSLGRRYNEQFF; DNA: TGTGCCAGCAGCTTGGGTCGGAGGTACAATGAGCAGTTCTTC
V: TRBV11-1; D: -; size: -; J: TRBJ2-2; CDR3: CASSRRLGGELFF; DNA: TGTGCCAGCAGCCGACGGTTGGGCGGGGAGCTGTTTTTT
V: TRBV5-4; D: -; size: -; J: TRBJ1-4; CDR3: CASSPWGGSINEKLFF; DNA: TGTGCCAGCAGCCCCTGGGGGGGGTCAATTAATGAAAAACTGTTTTTT